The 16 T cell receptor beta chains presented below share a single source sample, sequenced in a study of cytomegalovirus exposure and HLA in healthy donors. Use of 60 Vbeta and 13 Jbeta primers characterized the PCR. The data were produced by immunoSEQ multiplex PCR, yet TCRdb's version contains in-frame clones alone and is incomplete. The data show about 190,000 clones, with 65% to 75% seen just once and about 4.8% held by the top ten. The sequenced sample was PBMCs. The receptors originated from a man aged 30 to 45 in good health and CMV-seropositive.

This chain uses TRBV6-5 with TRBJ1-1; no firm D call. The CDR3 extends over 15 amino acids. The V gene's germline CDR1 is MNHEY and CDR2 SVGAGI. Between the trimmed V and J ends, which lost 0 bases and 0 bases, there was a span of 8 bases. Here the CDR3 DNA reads TGTGCCAGCAGTTACTCGACAAGCATGAACACTGAAGCTTTCTTT. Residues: CASSYSTSMNTEAFF.

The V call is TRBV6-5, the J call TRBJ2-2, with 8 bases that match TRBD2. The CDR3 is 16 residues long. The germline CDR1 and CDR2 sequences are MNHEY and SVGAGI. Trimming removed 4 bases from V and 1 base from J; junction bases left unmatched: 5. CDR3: CASSWVSGRNTGELFF. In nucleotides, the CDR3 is TGTGCCAGCAGTTGGGTCAGCGGGAGGAACACCGGGGAGCTGTTTTTT.

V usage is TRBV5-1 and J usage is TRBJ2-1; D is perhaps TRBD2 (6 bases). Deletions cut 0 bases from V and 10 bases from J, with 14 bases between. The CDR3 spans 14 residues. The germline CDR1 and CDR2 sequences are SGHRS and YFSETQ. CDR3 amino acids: CASSLELTRGEQFF. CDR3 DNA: TGCGCCAGCAGCTTGGAGCTCACCCGGGGGGAGCAGTTCTTC.

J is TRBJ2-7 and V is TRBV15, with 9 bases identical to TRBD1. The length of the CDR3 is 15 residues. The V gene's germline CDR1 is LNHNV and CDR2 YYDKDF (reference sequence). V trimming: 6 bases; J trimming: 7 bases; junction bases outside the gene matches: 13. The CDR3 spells CATSPTGTGSREQYF. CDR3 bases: TGTGCCACCAGTCCCACCGGGACAGGGAGTCGGGAGCAGTACTTC.

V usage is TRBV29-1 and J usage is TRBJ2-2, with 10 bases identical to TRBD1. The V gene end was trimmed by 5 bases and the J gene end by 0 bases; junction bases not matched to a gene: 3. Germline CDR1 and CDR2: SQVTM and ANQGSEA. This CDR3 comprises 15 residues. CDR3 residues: CSVKTGGANTGELFF. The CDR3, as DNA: TGCAGCGTTAAGACAGGGGGCGCGAACACCGGGGAGCTGTTTTTT.

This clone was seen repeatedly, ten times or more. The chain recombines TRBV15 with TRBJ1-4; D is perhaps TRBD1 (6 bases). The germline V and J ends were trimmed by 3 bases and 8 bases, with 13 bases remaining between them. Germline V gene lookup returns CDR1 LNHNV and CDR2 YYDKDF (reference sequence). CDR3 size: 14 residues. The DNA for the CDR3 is TGTGCCACCAGCAGGAGGGGGATGTTCGAAAAACTGTTTTTT. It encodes CATSRRGMFEKLFF.

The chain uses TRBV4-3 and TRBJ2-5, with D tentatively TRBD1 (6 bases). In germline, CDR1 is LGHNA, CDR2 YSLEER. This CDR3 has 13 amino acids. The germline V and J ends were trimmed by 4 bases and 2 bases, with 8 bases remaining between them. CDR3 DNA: TGCGCCAGCAGCCGGGACAATCAAGAGACCCAGTACTTC. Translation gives CASSRDNQETQYF.

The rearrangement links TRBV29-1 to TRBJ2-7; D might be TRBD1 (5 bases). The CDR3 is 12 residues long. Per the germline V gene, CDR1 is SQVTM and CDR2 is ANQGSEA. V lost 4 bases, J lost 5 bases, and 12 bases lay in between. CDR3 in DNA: TGCAGCGTTGTGGGGCAGGCCAACGAGCAGTACTTC. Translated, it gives CSVVGQANEQYF.

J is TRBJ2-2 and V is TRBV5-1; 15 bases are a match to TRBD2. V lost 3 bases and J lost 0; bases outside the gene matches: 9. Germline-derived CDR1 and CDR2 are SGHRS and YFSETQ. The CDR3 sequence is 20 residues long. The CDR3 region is CASSSAGTSGGITNTGELFF. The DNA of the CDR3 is TGCGCCAGCAGCTCCGCCGGGACTAGCGGGGGGATCACGAACACCGGGGAGCTGTTTTTT. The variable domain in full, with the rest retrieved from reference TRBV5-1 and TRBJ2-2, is KAGVTQTPRYLIKTRGQQVTLSCSPISGHRSVSWYQQTPGQGLQFLFEYFSETQRNKGNFPGRFSGRQFSNSRSEMNVSTLELGDSALYLCASSSAGTSGGITNTGELFFGEGSRLTVL.

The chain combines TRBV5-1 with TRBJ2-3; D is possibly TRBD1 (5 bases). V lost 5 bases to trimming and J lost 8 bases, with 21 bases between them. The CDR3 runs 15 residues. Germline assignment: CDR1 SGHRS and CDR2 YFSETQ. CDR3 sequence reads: CASSSSARDRATQYF. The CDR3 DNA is TGCGCCAGCAGTTCGAGCGCCAGGGATCGAGCTACGCAGTATTTT.

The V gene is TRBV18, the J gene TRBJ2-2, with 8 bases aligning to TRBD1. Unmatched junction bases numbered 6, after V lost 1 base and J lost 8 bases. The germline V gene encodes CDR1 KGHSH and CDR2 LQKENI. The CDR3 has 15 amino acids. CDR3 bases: TGTGCCAGCTCACCACGCCAGGGACAGGCTGGGGAGCTGTTTTTT. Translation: CASSPRQGQAGELFF.

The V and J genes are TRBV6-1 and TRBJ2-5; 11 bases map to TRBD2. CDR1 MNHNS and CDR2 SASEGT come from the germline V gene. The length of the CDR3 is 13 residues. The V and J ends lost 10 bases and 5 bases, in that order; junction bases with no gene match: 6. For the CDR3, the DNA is TGTGCCACCGCCATAGCGGGAGGGGAGACCCAGTACTTC. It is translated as CATAIAGGETQYF.

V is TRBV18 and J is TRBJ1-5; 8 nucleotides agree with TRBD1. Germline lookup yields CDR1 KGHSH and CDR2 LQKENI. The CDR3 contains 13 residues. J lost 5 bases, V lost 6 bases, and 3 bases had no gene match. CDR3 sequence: CASSQGADQPQHF. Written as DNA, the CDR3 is TGTGCCAGCTCCCAGGGGGCGGATCAGCCCCAGCATTTT. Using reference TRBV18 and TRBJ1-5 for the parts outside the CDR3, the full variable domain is NAGVMQNPRHLVRRRGQEARLRCSPMKGHSHVYWYRQLPEEGLKFMVYLQKENIIDESGMPKERFSAEFPKEGPSILRIQQVVRGDSAAYFCASSQGADQPQHFGDGTRLSIL.

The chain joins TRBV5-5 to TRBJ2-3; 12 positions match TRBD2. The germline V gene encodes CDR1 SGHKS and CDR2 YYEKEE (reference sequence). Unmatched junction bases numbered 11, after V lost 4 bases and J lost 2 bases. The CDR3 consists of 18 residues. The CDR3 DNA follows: TGTGCCAGCAGCCAGTTCGGACTAGCGGGGCATCCCACAGATACGCAGTATTTT. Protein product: CASSQFGLAGHPTDTQYF.

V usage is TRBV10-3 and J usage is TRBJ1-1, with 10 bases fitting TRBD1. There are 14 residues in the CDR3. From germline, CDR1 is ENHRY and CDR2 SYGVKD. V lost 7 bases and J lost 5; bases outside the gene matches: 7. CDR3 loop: CAITGDRGGTEAFF. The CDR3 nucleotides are TGTGCCATCACTGGGGACAGGGGCGGTACTGAAGCTTTCTTT.

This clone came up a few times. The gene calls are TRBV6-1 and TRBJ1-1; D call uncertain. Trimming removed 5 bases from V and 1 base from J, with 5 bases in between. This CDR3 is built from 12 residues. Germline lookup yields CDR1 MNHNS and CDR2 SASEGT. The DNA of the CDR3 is TGTGCCAGCAGTTTACAGAACACTGAAGCTTTCTTT. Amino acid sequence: CASSLQNTEAFF.